Below, 15 T cell receptor beta chains from the same sample are listed, as sequenced in a study of OX40 agonist ivuxolimab in advanced cancers. The method was immunoSEQ multiplex PCR; TCRdb's version includes in-frame clones alone and lacks a portion of them. The data show about 46,000 clones, approximately 88% seen once. The sequencing here drew on CD4+ or CD8+ T cells sorted from blood, taken in a trial of the OX40 agonist ivuxolimab. The receptor set was obtained from an adult with an advanced solid tumor such as melanoma, head and neck, liver or kidney cancer.

The chain recombines TRBV5-4 with TRBJ1-4, with D tentatively TRBD1 (5 bases). The V end lost 3 bases, the J end lost 0 bases, and 12 bases lay between the germline ends. Germline lookup yields CDR1 SGHNT and CDR2 YYREEE (reference sequence). The CDR3 is made up of 16 amino acids. The CDR3 protein is CASSWGSGSTNEKLFF. The CDR3, as DNA: TGTGCCAGCAGCTGGGGGTCAGGGTCAACTAATGAAAAACTGTTTTTT.

In DNA form, the CDR3 reads TGTGCCAGCAGTTACGGGGCGGGGAACACTGAAGCTTTCTTT. Amino acid sequence: CASSYGAGNTEAFF. The gene calls are TRBV6-5 and TRBJ1-1; TRBD1 is a possible D gene (5 bases). The germline V gene has CDR1 MNHEY and CDR2 SVGAGI. The CDR3 covers 14 residues. V lost 2 bases, J lost 1 base, and 8 bases lay in between.

The chain links TRBV6-5 to TRBJ2-5; 12 nucleotides agree with TRBD1. Looked up from germline, CDR1 is MNHEY and CDR2 is SVGAGI. The CDR3 consists of 15 residues. V gave up 2 bases and J gave up 5 bases; unmatched junction bases: 3. In nucleotides, the CDR3 is TGTGCCAGCAGTTACCGGGACAGGGGGCGCGAGACCCAGTACTTC. It encodes CASSYRDRGRETQYF.

The chain is built from TRBV28 and TRBJ2-6; perhaps TRBD2 as D (7 bases). V dropped 7 bases and J dropped 5 bases, with 21 bases sitting between them. Germline CDR1 MDHEN, CDR2 SYDVKM. CDR3 length equals 17 residues. CDR3: CASIRGGAGNRANVLTF. The DNA of the CDR3 is TGTGCCAGCATCCGCGGGGGCGCAGGGAACCGGGCCAACGTCCTGACTTTC. Based on the CDR3 plus reference TRBV28 and TRBJ2-6, the full variable domain is DVKVTQSSRYLVKRTGEKVFLECVQDMDHENMFWYRQDPGLGLRLIYFSYDVKMKEKGDIPEGYSVSREKKERFSLILESASTNQTSMYLCASIRGGAGNRANVLTFGAGSRLTVL.

The V and J genes are TRBV7-2 and TRBJ2-3; D may be TRBD2 (6 bases). CDR3 length: 15 amino acids. Trimming cost V 1 base and J 5 bases, with 13 bases left between them. Germline V CDR1 and CDR2: SGHTA, FQGNSA. The chain's CDR3 is CASSLGGLRGDTQYF. CDR3 sequence (DNA): TGTGCCAGCAGCTTAGGGGGACTCCGAGGAGATACGCAGTATTTT.

This clone was seen only once. This sequence joins TRBV2 and TRBJ1-2; D call uncertain. This CDR3 region has 12 residues. Germline V gives CDR1 SNHLY, CDR2 FYNNEI. Trimming stripped 2 bases from V and 5 bases from J, with 6 bases between. This CDR3 reads CASSESGYGYTF. DNA for the CDR3: TGTGCCAGCAGTGAATCGGGGTATGGCTACACCTTC.

The V call is TRBV6-1, the J call TRBJ1-4; D unclear. The CDR3 is made up of 15 amino acids. The germline V gene encodes CDR1 MNHNS and CDR2 SASEGT. V shed 3 bases and J shed 8 bases, with 16 bases lying between them. The CDR3 DNA is TGTGCCAGCAGTGACTCGACCGCGGGTATGGAAAAACTGTTTTTT. Its protein product is CASSDSTAGMEKLFF.

The CDR3 loop is CASSLVPGQETQYF. In nucleotides, the CDR3 is TGTGCCAGCAGCTTAGTCCCAGGACAAGAGACCCAGTACTTC. The J gene is TRBJ2-5, the V gene TRBV11-2; D gene unclear. Germline CDR1 is SGHAT and CDR2 is FQNNGV. V was pared by 1 base and J by 2 bases, with 8 bases between. CDR3 length: 14 residues.

This rearrangement joins TRBV19 to TRBJ1-2; 7 bases are shared with TRBD1. Losses at the gene ends were 5 bases for V and 0 bases for J; bases not matched to a gene: 6. The CDR3 contains 15 residues. The V gene's germline CDR1 is LNHDA and CDR2 SQIVND (reference sequence). DNA of the CDR3: TGTGCCAGTAGTGCCCGGACAGGATCTAACTATGGCTACACCTTC. Its protein product is CASSARTGSNYGYTF.

The chain couples TRBV6-1 to TRBJ2-7, with a tentative D call TRBD1 (5 bases). The CDR3 is 13 amino acids. CDR1 is MNHNS, CDR2 SASEGT, per germline. The V end lost 4 bases, the J end lost 1 base, and 8 bases lay between the germline ends. CDR3 amino acids: CASSGQFSYEQYF. CDR3 in DNA: TGTGCCAGCAGTGGACAGTTTTCCTACGAGCAGTACTTC.

The V gene is TRBV7-3, the J gene TRBJ2-1, with TRBD2 matching 11 bases. The CDR3 is made up of 17 amino acids. From germline, CDR1 is SGHTA and CDR2 FQGTGA. V shed 1 base, J shed 8 bases, and the junction held 10 bases outside the gene matches. The CDR3 is CASSLIPVAGGPDEQFF. The CDR3 DNA reads TGTGCCAGCAGCTTAATTCCTGTAGCGGGAGGGCCGGATGAGCAGTTCTTC.

J is TRBJ2-3 and V is TRBV7-8; 9 bases match TRBD2. Trimming at V came to 5 bases and at J to 1 base, leaving 1 base not matched to a gene. Germline V lookup: CDR1 SGHVS, CDR2 FQNEAQ. CDR3 length equals 14 residues. This CDR3 is CASSRTSGTDTQYF. The DNA for the CDR3 is TGTGCCAGCAGCCGGACTAGCGGCACAGATACGCAGTATTTT.

The V call is TRBV19, the J call TRBJ1-1; D is uncertain. In germline, CDR1 is LNHDA, CDR2 SQIVND (reference sequence). The CDR3 consists of 14 residues. Trimming stripped 2 bases from V and 4 bases from J, with 11 bases between. This CDR3 reads CASSIRELGTEAFF. Written as DNA, the CDR3 is TGTGCCAGTAGTATACGGGAACTTGGCACTGAAGCTTTCTTT.

V and J are TRBV19 and TRBJ1-1; 11 nucleotides line up with TRBD1. The CDR3 sequence is 13 residues long. The V and J ends lost 11 bases and 3 bases, in that order; junction bases with no gene match: 5. Germline-derived CDR1 and CDR2 are LNHDA and SQIVND (reference sequence). CDR3 bases: TGTGCCTCCAGGACAGGGGGCGACACTGAAGCTTTCTTT. Protein product: CASRTGGDTEAFF.

V usage is TRBV7-2 and J usage is TRBJ1-2; D gene uncertain. The ends were cut back, 1 base at V and 4 bases at J, with 10 bases in the middle. Germline CDR1 reads SGHTA; CDR2 reads FQGNSA. The CDR3 contains 14 residues. CDR3 nucleotides: TGTGCCAGCAGCTTAGTAGTCGCGTCCTATGGCTACACCTTC. Protein sequence: CASSLVVASYGYTF. Variable domain in full (rest from reference TRBV7-2 and TRBJ1-2): GAGVSQSPSNKVTEKGKDVELRCDPISGHTALYWYRQSLGQGLEFLIYFQGNSAPDKSGLPSDRFSAERTGGSVSTLTIQRTQQEDSAVYLCASSLVVASYGYTFGSGTRLTVV.